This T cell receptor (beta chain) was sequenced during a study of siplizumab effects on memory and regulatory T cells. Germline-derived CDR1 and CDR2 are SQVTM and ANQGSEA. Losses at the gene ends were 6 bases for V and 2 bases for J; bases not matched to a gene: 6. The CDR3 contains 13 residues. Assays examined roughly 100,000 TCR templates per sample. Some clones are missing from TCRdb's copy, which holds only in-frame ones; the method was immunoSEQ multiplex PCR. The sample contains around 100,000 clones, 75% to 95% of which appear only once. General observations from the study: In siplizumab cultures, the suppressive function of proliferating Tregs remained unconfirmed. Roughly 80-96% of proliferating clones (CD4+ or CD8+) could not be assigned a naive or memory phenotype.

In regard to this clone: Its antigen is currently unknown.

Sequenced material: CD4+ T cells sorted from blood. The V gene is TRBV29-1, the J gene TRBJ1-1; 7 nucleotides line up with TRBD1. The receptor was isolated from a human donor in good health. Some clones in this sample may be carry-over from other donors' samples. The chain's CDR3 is CSVRGFPNTEAFF. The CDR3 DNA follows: TGCAGCGTCAGGGGGTTCCCAAACACTGAAGCTTTCTTT.